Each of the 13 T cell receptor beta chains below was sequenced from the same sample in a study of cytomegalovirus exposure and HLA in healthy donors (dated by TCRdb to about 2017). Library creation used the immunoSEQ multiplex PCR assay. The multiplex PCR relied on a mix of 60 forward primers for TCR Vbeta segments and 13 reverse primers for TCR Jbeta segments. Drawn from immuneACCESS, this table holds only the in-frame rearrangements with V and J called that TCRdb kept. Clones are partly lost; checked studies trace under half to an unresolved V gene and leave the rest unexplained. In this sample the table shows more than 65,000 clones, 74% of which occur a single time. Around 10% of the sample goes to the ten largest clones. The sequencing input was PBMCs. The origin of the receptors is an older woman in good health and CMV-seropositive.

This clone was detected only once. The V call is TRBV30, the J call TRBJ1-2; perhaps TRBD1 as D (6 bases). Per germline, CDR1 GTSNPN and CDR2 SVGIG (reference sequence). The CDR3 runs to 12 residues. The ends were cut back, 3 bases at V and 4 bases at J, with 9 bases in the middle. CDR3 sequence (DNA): TGTGCCTGGAGCAGGGGATCCTATGGCTACACCTTC. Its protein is CAWSRGSYGYTF.

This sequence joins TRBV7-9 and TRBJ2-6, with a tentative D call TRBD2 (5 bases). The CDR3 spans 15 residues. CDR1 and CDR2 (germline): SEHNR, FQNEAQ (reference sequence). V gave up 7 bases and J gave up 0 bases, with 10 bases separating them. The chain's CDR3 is CASTYGSSGANVLTF. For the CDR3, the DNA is TGTGCCAGCACATATGGGAGCTCTGGGGCCAACGTCCTGACTTTC.

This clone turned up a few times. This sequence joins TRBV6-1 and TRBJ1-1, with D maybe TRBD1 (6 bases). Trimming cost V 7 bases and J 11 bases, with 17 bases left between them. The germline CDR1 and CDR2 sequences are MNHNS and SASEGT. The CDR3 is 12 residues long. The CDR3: CASNAGALWAFF. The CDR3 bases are TGTGCCAGCAATGCAGGGGCTCTGTGGGCTTTCTTT.

The CDR3 sequence: CASSLEQAYEQYF. The CDR3 bases are TGCGCCAGCAGCTTGGAACAGGCCTACGAGCAGTACTTC. The genes are TRBV5-1 and TRBJ2-7, with D maybe TRBD1 (5 bases). CDR1 is SGHRS and CDR2 is YFSETQ in the germline V gene. The CDR3 is 13 residues long. Deletions cut 0 bases from V and 2 bases from J, with 6 bases between.

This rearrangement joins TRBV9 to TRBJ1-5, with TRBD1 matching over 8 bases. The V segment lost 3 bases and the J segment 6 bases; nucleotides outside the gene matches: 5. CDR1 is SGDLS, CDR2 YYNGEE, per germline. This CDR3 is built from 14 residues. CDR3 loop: CASSAGGGTQPQHF. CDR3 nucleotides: TGTGCCAGCAGCGCAGGGGGCGGAACTCAGCCCCAGCATTTT.

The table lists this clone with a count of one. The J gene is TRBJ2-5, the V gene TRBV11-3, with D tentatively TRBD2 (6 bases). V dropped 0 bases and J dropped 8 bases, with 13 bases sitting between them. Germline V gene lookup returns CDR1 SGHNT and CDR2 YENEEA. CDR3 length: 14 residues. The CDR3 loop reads CASSLDTWGGTQYF. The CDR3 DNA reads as TGTGCCAGCAGCTTAGATACATGGGGAGGAACCCAGTACTTC.

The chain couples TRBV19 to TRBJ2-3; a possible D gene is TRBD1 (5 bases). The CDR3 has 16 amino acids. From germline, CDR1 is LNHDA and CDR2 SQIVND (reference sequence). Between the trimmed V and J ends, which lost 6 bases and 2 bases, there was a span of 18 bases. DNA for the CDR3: TGTGCCAGTAGAGGTAGGACAAACAACGTCACAGATACGCAGTATTTT. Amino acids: CASRGRTNNVTDTQYF.

The CDR3, as DNA: TGTGCCAGCAGTGCGGGCAGGGTTCGGACCGGGGAGCTGTTTTTT. Protein: CASSAGRVRTGELFF. The chain joins TRBV2 to TRBJ2-2, with TRBD1 as a possible D gene (5 bases). V lost 4 bases and J 5 bases, leaving 14 bases between the germline ends. The germline gives CDR1 SNHLY, CDR2 FYNNEI. The CDR3 sequence is 15 residues long.

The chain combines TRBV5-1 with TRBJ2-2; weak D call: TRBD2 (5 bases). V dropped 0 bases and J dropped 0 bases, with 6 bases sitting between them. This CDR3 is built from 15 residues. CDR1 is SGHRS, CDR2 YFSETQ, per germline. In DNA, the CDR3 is TGCGCCAGCAGCTTGGGGACTTCGAACACCGGGGAGCTGTTTTTT. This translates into CASSLGTSNTGELFF.

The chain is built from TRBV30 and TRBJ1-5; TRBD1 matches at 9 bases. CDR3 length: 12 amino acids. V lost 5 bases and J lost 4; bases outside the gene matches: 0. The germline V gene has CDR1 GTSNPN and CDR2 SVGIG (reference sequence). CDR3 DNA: TGTGCCTGGGGACAGGGGAATCAGCCCCAGCATTTT. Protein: CAWGQGNQPQHF.

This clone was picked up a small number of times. The CDR3 DNA reads TGTGCCAGCAGCCCTCGGGACACCTTGGGGTATGAGCAGTTCTTC. Residues: CASSPRDTLGYEQFF. This chain uses TRBV11-1 with TRBJ2-1; maybe TRBD1 (6 bases). Trimming took off 5 bases at V and 8 bases at J, with 19 bases between the two ends. Germline lookup yields CDR1 SGHAT and CDR2 FQDESV (reference sequence). This CDR3 contains 15 residues.

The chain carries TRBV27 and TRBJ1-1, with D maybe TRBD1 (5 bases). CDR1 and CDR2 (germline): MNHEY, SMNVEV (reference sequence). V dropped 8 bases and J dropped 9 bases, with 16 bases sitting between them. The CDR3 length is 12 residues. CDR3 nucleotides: TGTGCCAGCTCGTGGAGGGGCGGGAAAGCTTTCTTT. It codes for CASSWRGGKAFF.

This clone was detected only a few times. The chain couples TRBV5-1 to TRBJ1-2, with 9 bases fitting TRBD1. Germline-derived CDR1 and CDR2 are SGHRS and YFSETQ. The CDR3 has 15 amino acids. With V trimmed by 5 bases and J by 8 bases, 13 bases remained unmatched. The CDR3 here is CASRQFPGQGFGYTF. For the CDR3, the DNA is TGCGCCAGCAGACAATTCCCGGGACAGGGTTTCGGCTACACCTTC.